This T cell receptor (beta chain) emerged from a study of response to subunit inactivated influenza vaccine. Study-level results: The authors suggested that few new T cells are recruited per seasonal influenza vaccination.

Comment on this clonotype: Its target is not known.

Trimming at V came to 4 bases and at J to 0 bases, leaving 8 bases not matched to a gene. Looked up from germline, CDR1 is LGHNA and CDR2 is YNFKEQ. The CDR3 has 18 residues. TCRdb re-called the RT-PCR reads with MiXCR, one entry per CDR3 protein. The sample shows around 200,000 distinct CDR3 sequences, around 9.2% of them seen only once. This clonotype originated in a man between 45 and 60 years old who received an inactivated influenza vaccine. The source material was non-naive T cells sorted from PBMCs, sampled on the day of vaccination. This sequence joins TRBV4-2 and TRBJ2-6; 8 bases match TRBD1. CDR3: CASSPRTGLNSGANVLTF. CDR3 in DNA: TGTGCCAGCAGCCCAAGGACAGGGCTAAACTCTGGGGCCAACGTCCTGACTTTC.